This T cell receptor beta chain was identified during a study of CD8+ T cells in alopecia areata (dated by TCRdb to between 2017 and 2018). Regarding the complete study: The treated patients, all with moderate-to-severe alopecia areata, were enrolled in an open-label pilot trial of oral tofacitinib given at 5 to 10 mg twice daily. The SALT score, which quantifies the percentage of affected scalp surface area, was used to measure disease severity in treated patients. To study T cell clonal expansion in alopecia areata, the researchers applied high-throughput TCRbeta sequencing to both the C3H/HeJ mouse model and human patients. Biopsies were taken from tofacitinib-treated patients at baseline and again at 4 and 24 weeks into treatment, and several of those patients also had a later scalp biopsy. Clonality in the scalp was compared among normal scalp (n=4), patchy alopecia areata scalp (n=8), and alopecia totalis/universalis scalp (n=8). Tofacitinib was administered for 6 to 18 months, and 6 months of follow-up off drug were then conducted to assess delayed response and recurrence. In humans, TCRbeta sequencing was performed on scalp tissue and on sorted CD4+ and CD8+ peripheral blood T cells from healthy controls and from patients with patchy or totalis/universalis alopecia areata. RNA was extracted with the PAXgene miRNA kit for fixed scalp, the miRNeasy kit for PBMCs, and the RNeasy kit for mouse skin. TCRbeta CDR3 regions were amplified by immunoSEQ multiplex PCR using 35 Vbeta forward and 13 Jbeta reverse primers.

Library preparation used the immunoSEQ multiplex PCR assay. RNA was extracted from all samples and reverse transcribed into cDNA as template for TCR sequencing. SuperScript III was used for first-strand cDNA synthesis, primed with a 2:1 mix of oligo-dT and random hexamers. A synthetic immune receptor repertoire was used to gauge amplification bias, and whatever bias remained was removed computationally. Processing in the source paper ran as follows. Raw reads were preprocessed to remove errors, and CDR3 was defined by IMGT conventions from the conserved cysteine to phenylalanine. Clonality was calculated as 1 minus Shannon entropy normalized by log2 of the number of productive unique TCRs. Scalp TCRbeta sequences were cross-referenced with sorted blood CD4 and CD8 repertoires so that the CD4 or CD8 identity of scalp clones could be inferred. TCRdb took over this immuneACCESS table, retaining in-frame rearrangements with V and J assigned. Such tables are incomplete; in checked studies, under half of the missing clones stem from an unresolved V gene, and the remainder is unexplained. The D gene and trimming were derived from the DNA, and the V and J assignments and clone size from that table. In all, the sample holds approximately 110,000 clones, and 56% of those were seen once. Clones ranked in the top ten supply approximately 3.6% of the sample.

Per the publication, the time point label means: roughly 26 weeks on oral tofacitinib. In the paper's terms, the treatment or condition label means: oral pan-JAK inhibitor, 5-10 mg twice daily. Peripheral blood and lesional scalp punch biopsies were obtained from patients with alopecia areata. PBMCs were isolated by density centrifugation and stained for CD3, CD4 and CD8, after which CD4+ and CD8+ T cells were sorted on a FACSAria. As for this clone: Its antigen is currently not known. Base qualities are missing; no much larger clone stands one base away.

Per the germline V gene, SQVTM is the CDR1 and ANQGSEA is the CDR2. Counted from cysteine to phenylalanine, this CDR3 has 10 amino acids. The kept DNA is CDR3 alone, 30 bases in frame from the first base. V is clipped by 6 bases and J by 6 bases, and the sequence between their germline boundaries is 5 bases long. Overall study outcomes, separate from this receptor: Shared TCR sequences between patients were less evident than in mice, which may be partly attributable to HLA diversity in the patient population. Many expanded lesional clones persisted in scalp and blood during tofacitinib treatment, which may partly explain relapse after stopping treatment. Scalp TCR repertoire analysis is complicated because resident alphabeta T cells in normal human skin are also sequenced, whereas mouse skin is dominated by gammadelta T cells. The treated cohort was small, with a single nonresponder, so links between baseline CD8+ expansion and response need larger studies. Tofacitinib significantly lowered scalp clonality and the number of expanded CD8+ clones among the top 100 scalp clones. Compared with normal scalp, lesional scalp had higher clonality and more expanded CD8+ clones, particularly in alopecia totalis/universalis, a pattern that suggests antigenic drive.

The chain joins TRBV29-1 to TRBJ1-4; the D gene cannot be named for sure. The sequence derives from a human donor with alopecia areata. Here the sequenced sample was CD4+ T cells sorted from blood, taken at week 24, from a patient treated with tofacitinib. The DNA reads TGCAGCGTGGGAGATGAAAAACTGTTTTTT. Its protein reads: CSVGDEKLFF.